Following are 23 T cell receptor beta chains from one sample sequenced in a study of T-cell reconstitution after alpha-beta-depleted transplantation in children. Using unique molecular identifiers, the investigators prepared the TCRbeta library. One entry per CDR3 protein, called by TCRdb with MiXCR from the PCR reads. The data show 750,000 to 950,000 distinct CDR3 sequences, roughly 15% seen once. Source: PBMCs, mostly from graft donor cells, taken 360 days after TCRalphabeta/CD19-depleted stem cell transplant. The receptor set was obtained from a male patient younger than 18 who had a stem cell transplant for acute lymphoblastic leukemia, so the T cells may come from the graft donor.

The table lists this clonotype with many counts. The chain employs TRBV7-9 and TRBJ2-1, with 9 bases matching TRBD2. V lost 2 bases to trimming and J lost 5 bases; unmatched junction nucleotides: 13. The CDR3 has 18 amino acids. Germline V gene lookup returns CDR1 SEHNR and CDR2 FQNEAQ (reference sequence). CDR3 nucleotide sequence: TGTGCCAGCAGCTTAATTCCAGTAATGACTAGCGGAAACAATGAGCAGTTCTTC. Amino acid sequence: CASSLIPVMTSGNNEQFF.

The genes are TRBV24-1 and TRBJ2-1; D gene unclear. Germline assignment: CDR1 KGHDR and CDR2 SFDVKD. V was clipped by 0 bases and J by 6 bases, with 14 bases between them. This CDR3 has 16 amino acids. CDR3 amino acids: CATSDLDSPRLNEQFF. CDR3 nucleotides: TGTGCCACCAGTGATTTGGATTCTCCGCGCCTCAATGAGCAGTTCTTC.

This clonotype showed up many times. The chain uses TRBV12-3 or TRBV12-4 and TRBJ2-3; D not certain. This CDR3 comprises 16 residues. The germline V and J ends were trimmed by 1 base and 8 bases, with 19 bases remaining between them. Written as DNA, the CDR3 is TGTGCCAGCAGTTTAGTGCCCAGAACCCCCAGAAGTACGCAGTATTTT. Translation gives CASSLVPRTPRSTQYF.

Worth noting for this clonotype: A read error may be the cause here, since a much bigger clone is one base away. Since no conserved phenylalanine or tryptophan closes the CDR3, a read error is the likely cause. This CDR3 reads CASSPGLAEQDEQFL. The CDR3 DNA sequence: TGTGCCAGCAGCCCGGGACTAGCGGAGCAGGATGAGCAGTTCCTC. This chain connects TRBV4-2 to TRBJ2-1; TRBD2 aligns across 11 bases. Germline trimming cut 4 bases from V and 8 bases from J; bases unmatched to any gene: 7. This CDR3 has 15 residues. CDR1 and CDR2 (germline): LGHNA, YNFKEQ.

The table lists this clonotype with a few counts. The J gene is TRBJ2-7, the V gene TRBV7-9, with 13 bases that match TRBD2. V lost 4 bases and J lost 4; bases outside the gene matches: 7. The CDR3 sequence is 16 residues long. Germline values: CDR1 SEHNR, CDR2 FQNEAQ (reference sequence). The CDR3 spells CASSSGLAGWSYEQYF. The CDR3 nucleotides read TGTGCCAGCAGCTCGGGACTAGCGGGATGGTCTTACGAGCAGTACTTC. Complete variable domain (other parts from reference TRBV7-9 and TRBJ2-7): DTGVSQNPRHKITKRGQNVTFRCDPISEHNRLYWYRQTLGQGPEFLTYFQNEAQLEKSRLLSDRFSAERPKGSFSTLEIQRTEQGDSAMYLCASSSGLAGWSYEQYFGPGTRLTVT.

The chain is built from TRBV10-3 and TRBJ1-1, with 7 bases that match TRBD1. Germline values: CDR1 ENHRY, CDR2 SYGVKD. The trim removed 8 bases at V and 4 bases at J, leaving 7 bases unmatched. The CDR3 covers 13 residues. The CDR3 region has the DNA TGTGCCATCCGACCTAACAGGGGCACTGAAGCTTTCTTT. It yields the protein CAIRPNRGTEAFF.

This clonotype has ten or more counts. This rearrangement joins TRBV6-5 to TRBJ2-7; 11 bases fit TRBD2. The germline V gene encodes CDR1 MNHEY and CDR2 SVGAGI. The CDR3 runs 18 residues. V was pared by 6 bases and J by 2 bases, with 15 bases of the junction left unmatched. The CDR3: CASRWNFGTSGTPYEQYF. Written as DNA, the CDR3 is TGTGCCAGCAGGTGGAACTTCGGGACTAGCGGAACTCCCTACGAGCAGTACTTC.

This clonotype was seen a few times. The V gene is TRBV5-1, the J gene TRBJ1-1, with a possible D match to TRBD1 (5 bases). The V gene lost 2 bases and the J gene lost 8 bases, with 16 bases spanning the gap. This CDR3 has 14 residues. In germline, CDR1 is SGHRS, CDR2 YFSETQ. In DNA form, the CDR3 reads TGCGCCAGCAGCTTTCCCCCCGACAGCGCAGAAGCTTTCTTT. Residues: CASSFPPDSAEAFF.

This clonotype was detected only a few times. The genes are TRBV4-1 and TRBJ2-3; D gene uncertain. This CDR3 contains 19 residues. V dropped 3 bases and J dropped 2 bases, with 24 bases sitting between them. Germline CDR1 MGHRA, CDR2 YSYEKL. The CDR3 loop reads CASSQLRIKGRIYTDTQYF. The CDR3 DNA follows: TGCGCCAGCAGCCAGCTAAGAATCAAGGGCCGAATTTACACAGATACGCAGTATTTT.

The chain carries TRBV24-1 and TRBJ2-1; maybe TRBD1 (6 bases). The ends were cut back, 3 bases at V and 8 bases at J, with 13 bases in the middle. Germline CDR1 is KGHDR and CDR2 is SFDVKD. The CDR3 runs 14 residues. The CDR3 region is CATSDRQEVDEQFF. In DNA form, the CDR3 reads TGTGCCACCAGTGATAGACAGGAGGTAGATGAGCAGTTCTTC.

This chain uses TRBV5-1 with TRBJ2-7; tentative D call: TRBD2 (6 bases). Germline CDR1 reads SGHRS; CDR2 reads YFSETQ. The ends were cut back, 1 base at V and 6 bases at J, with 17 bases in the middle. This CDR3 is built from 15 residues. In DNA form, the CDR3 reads TGCGCCAGCAGCTTGATGGCCCTAAGGCGGGGCGAGCAGTACTTC. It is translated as CASSLMALRRGEQYF.

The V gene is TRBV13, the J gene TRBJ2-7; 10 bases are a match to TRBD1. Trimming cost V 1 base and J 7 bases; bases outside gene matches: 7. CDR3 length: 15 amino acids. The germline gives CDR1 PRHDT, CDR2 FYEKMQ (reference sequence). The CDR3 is CASSLVGTGVEEQYF. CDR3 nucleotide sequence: TGTGCCAGCAGCTTAGTAGGGACAGGGGTTGAAGAGCAGTACTTC. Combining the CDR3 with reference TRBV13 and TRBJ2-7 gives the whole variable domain AAGVIQSPRHLIKEKRETATLKCYPIPRHDTVYWYQQGPGQDPQFLISFYEKMQSDKGSIPDRFSAQQFSDYHSELNMSSLELGDSALYFCASSLVGTGVEEQYFGPGTRLTVT.

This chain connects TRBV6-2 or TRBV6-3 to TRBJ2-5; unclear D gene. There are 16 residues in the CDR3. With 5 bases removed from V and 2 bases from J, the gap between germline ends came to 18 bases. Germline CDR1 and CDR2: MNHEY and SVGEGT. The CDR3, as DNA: TGTGCCAGCAGTCGTCCCCTTGGAAGGCAGCAAGAGACCCAGTACTTC. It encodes CASSRPLGRQQETQYF.

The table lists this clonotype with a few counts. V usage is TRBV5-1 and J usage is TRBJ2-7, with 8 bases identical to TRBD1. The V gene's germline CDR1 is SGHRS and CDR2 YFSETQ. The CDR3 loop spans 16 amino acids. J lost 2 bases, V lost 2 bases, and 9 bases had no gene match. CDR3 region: CASSLIGGQGPYEQYF. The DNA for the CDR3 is TGCGCCAGCAGCTTAATCGGAGGACAGGGACCCTACGAGCAGTACTTC.

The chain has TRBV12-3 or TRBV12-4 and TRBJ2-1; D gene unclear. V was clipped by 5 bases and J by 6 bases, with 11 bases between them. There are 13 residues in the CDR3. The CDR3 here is CASSRPGFNEQFF. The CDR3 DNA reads TGTGCCAGCAGTCGGCCAGGCTTCAATGAGCAGTTCTTC.

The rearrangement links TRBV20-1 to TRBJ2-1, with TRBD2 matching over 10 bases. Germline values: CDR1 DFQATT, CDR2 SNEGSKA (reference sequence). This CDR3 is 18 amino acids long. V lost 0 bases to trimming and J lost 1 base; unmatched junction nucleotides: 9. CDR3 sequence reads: CSARDKLAGARSYNEQFF. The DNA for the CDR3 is TGCAGTGCTAGAGATAAGCTAGCGGGAGCTAGGTCCTACAATGAGCAGTTCTTC.

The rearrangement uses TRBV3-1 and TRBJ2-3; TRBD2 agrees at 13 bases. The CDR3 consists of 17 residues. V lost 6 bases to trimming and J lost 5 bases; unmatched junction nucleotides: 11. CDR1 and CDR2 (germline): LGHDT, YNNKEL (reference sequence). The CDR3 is CASSSIRTSGRIDTQYF. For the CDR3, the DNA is TGTGCCAGCAGTTCCATCAGGACTAGCGGGAGAATAGATACGCAGTATTTT.

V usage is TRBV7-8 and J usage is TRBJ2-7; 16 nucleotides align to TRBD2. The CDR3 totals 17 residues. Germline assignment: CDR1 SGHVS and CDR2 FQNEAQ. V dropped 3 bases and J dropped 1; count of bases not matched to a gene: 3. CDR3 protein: CASSLTGLAGGSYEQYF. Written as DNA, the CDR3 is TGTGCCAGCAGCTTGACGGGACTAGCGGGAGGGTCCTACGAGCAGTACTTC.

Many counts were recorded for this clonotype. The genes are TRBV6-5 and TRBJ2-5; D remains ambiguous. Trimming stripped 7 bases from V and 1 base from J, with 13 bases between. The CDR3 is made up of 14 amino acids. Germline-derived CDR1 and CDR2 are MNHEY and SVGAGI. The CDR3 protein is CASIGYGLQETQYF. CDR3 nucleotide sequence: TGTGCCAGCATTGGTTACGGCCTCCAAGAGACCCAGTACTTC.

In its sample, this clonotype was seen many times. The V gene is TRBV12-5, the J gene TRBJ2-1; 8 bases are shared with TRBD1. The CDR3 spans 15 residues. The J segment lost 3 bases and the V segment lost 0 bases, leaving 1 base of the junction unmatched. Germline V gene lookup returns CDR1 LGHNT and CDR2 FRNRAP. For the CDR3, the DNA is TGTGCTAGTGGTTTGGTCAGGGGGCGCTACAATGAGCAGTTCTTC. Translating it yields CASGLVRGRYNEQFF.

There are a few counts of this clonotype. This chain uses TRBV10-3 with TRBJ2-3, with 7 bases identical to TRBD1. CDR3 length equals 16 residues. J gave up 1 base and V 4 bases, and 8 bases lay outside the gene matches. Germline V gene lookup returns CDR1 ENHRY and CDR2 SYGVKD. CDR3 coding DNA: TGTGCCATCAGTGTACCACCGGGACAGCGCACAGATACGCAGTATTTT. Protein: CAISVPPGQRTDTQYF.

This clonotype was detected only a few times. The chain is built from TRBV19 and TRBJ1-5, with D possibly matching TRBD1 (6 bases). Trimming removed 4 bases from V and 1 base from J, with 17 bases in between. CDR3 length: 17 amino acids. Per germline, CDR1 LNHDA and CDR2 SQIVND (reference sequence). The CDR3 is CASSTPGAAISNQPQHF. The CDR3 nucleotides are TGTGCCAGTAGTACTCCAGGGGCGGCGATCAGCAATCAGCCCCAGCATTTT.

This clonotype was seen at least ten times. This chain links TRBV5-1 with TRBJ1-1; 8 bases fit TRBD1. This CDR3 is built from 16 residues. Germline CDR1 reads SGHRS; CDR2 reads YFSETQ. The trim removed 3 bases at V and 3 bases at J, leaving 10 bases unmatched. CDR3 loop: CASSWGRGRGDTEAFF. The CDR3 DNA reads TGCGCCAGCAGCTGGGGCAGGGGGCGAGGGGACACTGAAGCTTTCTTT.